This TCR beta chain was captured by sequencing in a study of T cells in tuberculosis. Study-level information: A South African cohort included IGRA-negative adolescents, latently infected IGRA-positive adolescents and adults with active tuberculosis. Blood was taken before or within 7 days of anti-tuberculosis therapy.

Germline CDR1 and CDR2: SGHTA and FQGNSA. The CDR3 sequence is 13 residues long. V was clipped by 5 bases and J by 5 bases; unmatched bases: 5. Time point in this sample: new active TB diagnosis, blood taken before or within 7 days of starting treatment. The assay was immunoSEQ multiplex PCR, and TCRdb's table has in-frame clones only and misses some. The profile shows roughly 34,000 clones, around 90% of them singletons. The chain combines TRBV7-2 with TRBJ2-5; 7 bases fit TRBD2. This TCR was sampled from an adult with tuberculosis. This specimen was PBMCs, taken at tuberculosis diagnosis. Here the CDR3 reads CASSPWREETQYF. CDR3 DNA sequence: TGTGCCAGCAGCCCCTGGCGGGAGGAGACCCAGTACTTC.